One sample yielded the 11 T cell receptor beta chains listed below, sequenced in a study of shared clonotypes between healthy human individuals. Profiling relied on immunoSEQ multiplex PCR, and the TCRdb table lists in-frame clones only, not all of them. The sample has millions of clones; around 95% are singletons. The sample was naive CD4+ T cells sorted from blood. Subset in this sample: CD45RA+ positively selected. The receptor source for this set is a young man in good health.

This clone was seen just once. The J gene is TRBJ1-6, the V gene TRBV6-1; maybe TRBD1 (6 bases). The V end was cut by 5 bases, the J end by 9 bases, with 11 bases between. The CDR3 extends over 13 amino acids. Germline CDR1 and CDR2: MNHNS and SASEGT. The CDR3 nucleotides are TGTGCCAGCAGTAACACAGGGAGTTCACCCCTCCACTTT. Translation gives CASSNTGSSPLHF.

The chain couples TRBV11-2 to TRBJ2-1; no clear D. Per the germline V gene, CDR1 is SGHAT and CDR2 is FQNNGV. Between the trimmed V and J ends, which lost 1 base and 7 bases, there was a span of 11 bases. CDR3 length: 14 residues. The CDR3 is CASSLGVLRNEQFF. The DNA of the CDR3 is TGTGCCAGCAGCTTAGGGGTGCTTAGGAATGAGCAGTTCTTC. Based on the CDR3 plus reference TRBV11-2 and TRBJ2-1, the full variable domain is EAGVAQSPRYKIIEKRQSVAFWCNPISGHATLYWYQQILGQGPKLLIQFQNNGVVDDSQLPKDRFSAERLKGVDSTLKIQPAKLEDSAVYLCASSLGVLRNEQFFGPGTRLTVL.

Concerning this clone: This clone may be a read error of a much larger clone one base away. V and J are TRBV5-4 and TRBJ2-5; either TRBD1 or TRBD2 may fit D (5 bases each). The J call could be wrong; TRBJ2-7 is a better fit for the DNA end. Germline V gives CDR1 SGHNT, CDR2 YYREEE (reference sequence). This CDR3 is 11 amino acids long. CDR3 nucleotides: TGTGCCAGCAGCACGGGGCACGAGCAGTACTTC. Protein product: CASSTGHEQYF.

The rearrangement joins TRBV2 to TRBJ2-3, with TRBD1 matching 9 bases. Germline CDR1 is SNHLY and CDR2 is FYNNEI. J gave up 5 bases and V 6 bases, and 9 bases lay outside the gene matches. The CDR3 has 15 residues. The CDR3 protein is CASSLQGAVQDTQYF. The DNA for the CDR3 is TGTGCCAGCAGCTTACAGGGGGCCGTTCAAGATACGCAGTATTTT.

This chain uses TRBV9 with TRBJ2-5, with D unclear. V lost 3 bases and J lost 7, with 13 bases in between. The CDR3 has 13 residues. Germline CDR1 SGDLS, CDR2 YYNGEE. DNA for the CDR3: TGTGCCAGCAGCGCCCCAAGCCAGTCGACCCAGTACTTC. This gives the protein CASSAPSQSTQYF.

J is TRBJ2-1 and V is TRBV19; the match to TRBD2 covers 9 bases. J gave up 1 base and V 4 bases, and 2 bases lay outside the gene matches. The CDR3 length is 15 residues. The germline CDR1 and CDR2 sequences are LNHDA and SQIVND (reference sequence). As DNA, the CDR3 is TGTGCCAGTAGTACGAGCGGGAGGTCCTACAATGAGCAGTTCTTC. Encoded protein: CASSTSGRSYNEQFF.

The chain combines TRBV6-5 with TRBJ2-2; D not resolved. V lost 0 bases and J 5 bases, leaving 13 bases between the germline ends. The germline V gene has CDR1 MNHEY and CDR2 SVGAGI. The CDR3 totals 16 residues. CDR3 loop: CASSYSRWLGTGELFF. For the CDR3, the DNA is TGTGCCAGCAGTTACTCGAGATGGCTAGGGACCGGGGAGCTGTTTTTT.

The chain recombines TRBV5-6 with TRBJ2-1, with 8 bases lining up with TRBD1. Unmatched junction bases numbered 4, after V lost 4 bases and J lost 1 base. Germline assignment: CDR1 SGHDT and CDR2 YYEEEE. The CDR3 is 15 amino acids. The CDR3 reads CASSPRTGSYNEQFF. In DNA form, the CDR3 reads TGTGCCAGCAGCCCAAGGACAGGGTCCTACAATGAGCAGTTCTTC.

The J gene is TRBJ1-2, the V gene TRBV5-6; TRBD1 matches at 9 bases. In germline, CDR1 is SGHDT, CDR2 YYEEEE. J gave up 7 bases and V 0 bases, and 13 bases lay outside the gene matches. The CDR3 is 17 residues long. CDR3 nucleotides: TGTGCCAGCAGCTTGGCTGGAACGGGACAGGGAATGCGTGGCTACACCTTC. It codes for CASSLAGTGQGMRGYTF.

The CDR3 here is CASKTTGANTGELFF. Written as DNA, the CDR3 is TGTGCCAGCAAAACTACAGGAGCGAACACCGGGGAGCTGTTTTTT. V and J are TRBV6-6 and TRBJ2-2; possible D gene TRBD1, 5 bases. Germline values: CDR1 MNHNY, CDR2 SVGAGI (reference sequence). The CDR3 runs to 15 residues. Trimming stripped 7 bases from V and 0 bases from J, with 12 bases between.

The chain has TRBV2 and TRBJ1-5; maybe TRBD1 (6 bases). This CDR3 spans 14 amino acids. Per the germline V gene, CDR1 is SNHLY and CDR2 is FYNNEI. V lost 9 bases to trimming and J lost 4 bases, with 16 bases between them. The CDR3 DNA is TGTGCCAGTGGACCAGGGGTTGGTAATCAGCCCCAGCATTTT. Its protein is CASGPGVGNQPQHF.